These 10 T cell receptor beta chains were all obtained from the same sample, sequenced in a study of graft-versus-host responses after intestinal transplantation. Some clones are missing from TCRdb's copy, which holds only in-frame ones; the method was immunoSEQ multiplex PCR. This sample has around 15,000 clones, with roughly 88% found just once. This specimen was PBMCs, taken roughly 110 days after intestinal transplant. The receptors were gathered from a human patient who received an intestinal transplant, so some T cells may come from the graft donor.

CDR3 residues: CASSPLRQVGGSEKLFF. CDR3 bases: TGTGCCAGCTCACCACTTCGACAGGTTGGTGGAAGTGAAAAACTGTTTTTT. The rearrangement uses TRBV18 and TRBJ1-4; D is possibly TRBD1 (6 bases). Germline loops: CDR1 KGHSH, CDR2 LQKENI. V was shortened by 1 base and J by 7 bases, with 19 bases between the two germline ends. The CDR3 consists of 17 residues.

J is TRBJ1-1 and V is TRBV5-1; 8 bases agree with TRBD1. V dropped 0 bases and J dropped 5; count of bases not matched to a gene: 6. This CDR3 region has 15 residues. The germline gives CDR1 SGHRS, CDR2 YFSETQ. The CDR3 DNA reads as TGCGCCAGCAGCTTGGGGACAGGGCTTACGACTGAAGCTTTCTTT. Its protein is CASSLGTGLTTEAFF. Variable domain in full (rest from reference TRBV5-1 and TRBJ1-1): KAGVTQTPRYLIKTRGQQVTLSCSPISGHRSVSWYQQTPGQGLQFLFEYFSETQRNKGNFPGRFSGRQFSNSRSEMNVSTLELGDSALYLCASSLGTGLTTEAFFGQGTRLTVV.

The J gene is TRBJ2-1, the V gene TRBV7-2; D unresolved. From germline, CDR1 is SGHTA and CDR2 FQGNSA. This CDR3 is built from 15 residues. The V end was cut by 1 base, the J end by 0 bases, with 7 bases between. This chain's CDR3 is CASSLGGTSYNEQFF. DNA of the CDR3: TGTGCCAGCAGCTTAGGGGGTACCTCCTACAATGAGCAGTTCTTC.

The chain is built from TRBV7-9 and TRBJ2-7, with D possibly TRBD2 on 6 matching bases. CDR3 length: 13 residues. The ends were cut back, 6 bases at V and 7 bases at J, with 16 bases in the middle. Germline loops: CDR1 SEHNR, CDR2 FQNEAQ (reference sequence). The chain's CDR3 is CASSLSPGGEQYF. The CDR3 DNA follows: TGTGCCAGCAGTTTGTCACCCGGGGGTGAGCAGTACTTC.

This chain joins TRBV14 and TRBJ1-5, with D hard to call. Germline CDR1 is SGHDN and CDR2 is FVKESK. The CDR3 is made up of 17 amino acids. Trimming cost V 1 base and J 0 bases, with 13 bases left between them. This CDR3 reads CASSQGPVTHSNQPQHF. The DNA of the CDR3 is TGTGCCAGCAGCCAAGGGCCGGTTACCCATAGCAATCAGCCCCAGCATTTT.

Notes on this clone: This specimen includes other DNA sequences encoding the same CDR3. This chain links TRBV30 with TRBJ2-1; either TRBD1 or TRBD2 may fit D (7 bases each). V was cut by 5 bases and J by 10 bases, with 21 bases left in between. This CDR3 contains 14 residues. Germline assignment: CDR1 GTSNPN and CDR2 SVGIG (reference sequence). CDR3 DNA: TGTGCCTGGGGGCCAGACAGGGTGGGGGGGGAGCAGTTCTTC. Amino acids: CAWGPDRVGGEQFF.

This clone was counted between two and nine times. CDR3 protein: CAWSRGLATDTQYF. CDR3 sequence (DNA): TGTGCCTGGAGTAGAGGACTAGCTACAGATACGCAGTATTTT. This chain uses TRBV30 with TRBJ2-3; TRBD2 matches 8 bases. This CDR3 is built from 14 residues. The J segment lost 3 bases and the V segment lost 2 bases, leaving 4 bases of the junction unmatched. Per the germline V gene, CDR1 is GTSNPN and CDR2 is SVGIG (reference sequence).

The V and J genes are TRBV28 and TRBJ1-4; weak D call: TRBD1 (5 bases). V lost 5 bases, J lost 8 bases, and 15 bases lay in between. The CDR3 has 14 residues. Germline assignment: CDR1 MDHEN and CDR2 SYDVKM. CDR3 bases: TGTGCCAGCAGTCCCATCCCTCGGGGGGAAAAACTGTTTTTT. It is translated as CASSPIPRGEKLFF.

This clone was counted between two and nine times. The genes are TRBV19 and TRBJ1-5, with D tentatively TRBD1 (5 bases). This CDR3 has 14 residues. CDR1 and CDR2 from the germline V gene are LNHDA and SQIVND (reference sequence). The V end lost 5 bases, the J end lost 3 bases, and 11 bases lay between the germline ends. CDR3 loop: CASSLTEPNQPQHF. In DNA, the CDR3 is TGTGCCAGTAGTCTGACAGAGCCCAATCAGCCCCAGCATTTT.

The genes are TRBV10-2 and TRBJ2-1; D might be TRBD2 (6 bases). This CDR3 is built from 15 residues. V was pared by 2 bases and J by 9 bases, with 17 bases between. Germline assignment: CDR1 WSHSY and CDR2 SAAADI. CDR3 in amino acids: CASSEGNGRGGEQFF. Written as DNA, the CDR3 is TGCGCCAGCAGTGAGGGGAACGGGAGAGGAGGTGAGCAGTTCTTC.